This T cell receptor (beta chain) was sequenced during a study of blood T cells in healthy people across ages. Overall study findings and caveats: Older age coincided with a roughly linear decline in TCR beta diversity per million T cells.

The length of the CDR3 is 15 residues. Each sample gave at least 6 million isolated PBMCs. Then a second PCR, running about 6 to 11 cycles, was carried out with a sample-barcoded 5' primer and a J-beta primer mix. TCRdb used MiXCR to reprocess the 5' RACE reads, holding one entry per CDR3 protein. The data hold about 1.4 million distinct CDR3 sequences, with around 55% observed a single time. Concerning this clonotype: Its antigen is unknown.

Sequencing was done on a sample of blood. The clonotype comes from a man younger than 30 in good health. The chain combines TRBV12-3 or TRBV12-4 with TRBJ2-7; 10 positions match TRBD1. The end of the DNA is better explained by TRBJ2-1, so the J call may be wrong. The CDR3 reads CASSPTGGNYNEQFF. The CDR3, as DNA: TGTGCCAGCAGCCCGACAGGGGGCAACTACAATGAGCAGTTCTTC.